The 5 T cell receptor beta chains given below trace back to one sample, sequenced in a study of T cells after somatic rescue of genetic block. Measured with immunoSEQ multiplex PCR; TCRdb has only the in-frame clones, and not every one. The sample shows 110,000 or so clones, approximately 90% of them seen only once. The sequencing sample was made of peripheral blood mononuclear cells (PBMCs). These receptors all come from a woman aged 18-30 years.

The J gene is TRBJ1-1, the V gene TRBV10-2; the D is unclear. This CDR3 has 12 amino acids. V lost 2 bases, J lost 11 bases, and 12 bases lay in between. Germline V gene data show CDR1 as WSHSY and CDR2 as SAAADI. CDR3: CASSEIEGSAFF. For the CDR3, the DNA is TGCGCCAGCAGTGAGATCGAGGGTTCCGCTTTCTTT.

The CDR3 protein is CASSKTSGGQETQYF. The CDR3 DNA reads as TGTGCCAGCAGCAAGACTAGCGGGGGGCAAGAGACCCAGTACTTC. The chain has TRBV7-8 and TRBJ2-5; 13 positions agree with TRBD2. Germline-derived CDR1 and CDR2 are SGHVS and FQNEAQ. The CDR3 runs 15 residues. Unmatched junction bases numbered 2, after V lost 5 bases and J lost 2 bases.

The V and J genes are TRBV7-9 and TRBJ2-6; 7 bases agree with TRBD1. This CDR3 has 17 residues. Germline trimming cut 2 bases from V and 0 bases from J; bases unmatched to any gene: 4. Germline values: CDR1 SEHNR, CDR2 FQNEAQ (reference sequence). For the CDR3, the DNA is TGTGCCAGCAGCTTACCCTGGACAGGCTCTGGGGCCAACGTCCTGACTTTC. This sequence encodes CASSLPWTGSGANVLTF.

J is TRBJ2-7 and V is TRBV11-3, with D possibly matching TRBD1 (6 bases). Looked up from germline, CDR1 is SGHNT and CDR2 is YENEEA. The V end was cut by 4 bases, the J end by 3 bases, with 13 bases between. CDR3 size: 14 residues. The CDR3 region has the DNA TGTGCCAGCAGCTCAGGGGAAAGGCGCTACGAGCAGTACTTC. Translated, it gives CASSSGERRYEQYF.

This chain joins TRBV7-9 and TRBJ1-3, with 8 nucleotides matching TRBD1. Germline lookup yields CDR1 SEHNR and CDR2 FQNEAQ (reference sequence). Unmatched junction bases numbered 6, after V lost 5 bases and J lost 3 bases. This CDR3 has 15 residues. The chain's CDR3 is CASSRQGLGGNTIYF. The CDR3 DNA sequence: TGTGCCAGCAGCCGACAGGGGCTCGGTGGAAACACCATATATTTT. The full variable domain, completed using reference TRBV7-9 and TRBJ1-3, is DTGVSQNPRHKITKRGQNVTFRCDPISEHNRLYWYRQTLGQGPEFLTYFQNEAQLEKSRLLSDRFSAERPKGSFSTLEIQRTEQGDSAMYLCASSRQGLGGNTIYFGEGSWLTVV.